This T cell receptor (beta chain) was observed in a study of shared clonotypes between healthy human individuals. The quantity of DNA used in unsorted PBMC replicate PCRs was approximately 300 ng, corresponding to about 30,000 T cell genomes. Assay: immunoSEQ multiplex PCR; the TCRdb copy retains only in-frame clones and omits some. The table has hundreds of thousands of clones, just over 75% seen once. Trimming removed 1 base from V and 1 base from J, with 13 bases in between. Germline V gene sequence: CDR1 LNHDA, CDR2 SQIVND (reference sequence). CDR3 size: 16 residues. The sample comprised PBMCs. This receptor was obtained from a woman aged 40 to 50 in good health. Some clones in this sample may be carry-over from other donors' samples. V is TRBV19 and J is TRBJ1-1; D not resolved. Written as DNA, the CDR3 is TGTGCCAGTAGTATAGGCAGGCAAAGAGGGAACACTGAAGCTTTCTTT. This sequence encodes CASSIGRQRGNTEAFF. Drawing the rest from reference TRBV19 and TRBJ1-1, the complete variable domain is DGGITQSPKYLFRKEGQNVTLSCEQNLNHDAMYWYRQDPGQGLRLIYYSQIVNDFQKGDIAEGYSVSREKKESFPLTVTSAQKNPTAFYLCASSIGRQRGNTEAFFGQGTRLTVV.